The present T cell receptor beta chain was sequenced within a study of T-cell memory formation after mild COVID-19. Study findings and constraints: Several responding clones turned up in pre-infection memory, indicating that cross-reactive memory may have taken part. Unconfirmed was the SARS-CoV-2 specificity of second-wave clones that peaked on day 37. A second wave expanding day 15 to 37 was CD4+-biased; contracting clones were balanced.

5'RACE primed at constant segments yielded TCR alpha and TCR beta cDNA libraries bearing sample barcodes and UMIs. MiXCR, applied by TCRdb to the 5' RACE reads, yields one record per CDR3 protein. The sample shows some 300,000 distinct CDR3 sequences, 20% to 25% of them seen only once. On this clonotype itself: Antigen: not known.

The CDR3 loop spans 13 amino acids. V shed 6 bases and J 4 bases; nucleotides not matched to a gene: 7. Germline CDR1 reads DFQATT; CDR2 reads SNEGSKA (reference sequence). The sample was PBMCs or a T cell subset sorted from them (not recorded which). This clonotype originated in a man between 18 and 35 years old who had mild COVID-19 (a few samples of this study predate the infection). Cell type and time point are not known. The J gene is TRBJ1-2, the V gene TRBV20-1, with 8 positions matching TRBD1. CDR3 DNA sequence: TGCAGTGCCGGGACAGGCGAGGGCTATGGCTACACCTTC. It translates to CSAGTGEGYGYTF.